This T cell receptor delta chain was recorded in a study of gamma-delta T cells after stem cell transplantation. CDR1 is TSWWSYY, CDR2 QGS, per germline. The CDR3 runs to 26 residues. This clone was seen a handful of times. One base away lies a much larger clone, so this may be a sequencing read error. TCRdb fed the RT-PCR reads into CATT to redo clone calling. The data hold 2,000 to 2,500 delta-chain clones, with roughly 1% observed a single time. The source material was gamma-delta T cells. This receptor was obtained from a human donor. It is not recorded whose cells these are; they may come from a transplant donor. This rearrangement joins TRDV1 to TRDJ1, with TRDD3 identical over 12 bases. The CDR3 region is CALGEMRDAHILLYWGIPRSTDKLIF. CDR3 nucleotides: TGCGCTCTTGGGGAAATGAGGGACGCTCATATCCTATTGTACTGGGGGATACCAAGGTCCACCGATAAACTCATCTTT.